This T cell receptor (beta chain) was retrieved from a study of human T cells and chemical hapten exposure (dated by TCRdb to 2020 to 2023). For context, the study as a whole: For sensitization, 2% DPC in acetone was applied to a 2 cm by 2 cm area of upper inner arm skin. Alopecia areata with under or over 50% scalp involvement, alopecia totalis and alopecia universalis were represented in the patient cohort, which was mostly female. Throughout the roughly 24-week study period, patients were also given weekly therapeutic DPC doses on the scalp. Blood samples were taken from patients before sensitization (week 0) and then at 2, 6 and about 24 weeks after DPC sensitization. Libraries were pooled for sequencing, and variation in per-sample TCR yields was attributed mainly to small differences in library volumes within the pool. Patch testing on the upper back used Finn chambers containing 0.01% DPC, with scoring done after 6 days according to International Contact Dermatitis Research Group standards. Under 30 alopecia patients gave blood for TCR sequencing at one to four time points (pre-sensitization, 2, 6 and 24 weeks). In alopecia patients, the study followed how the peripheral blood TCR repertoire changed in vivo over primary and secondary sensitization to diphenylcyclopropenone (DPC), a hapten. Overall study results and their limits: Because all patients had alopecia, a presumed autoimmune disease, the immune response of the patients might differ from that of healthy individuals. Patch test score was positively correlated with the number of PT1 expanded TCRs, with significance at thresholds 8, 16 and 32 but not at 4. Repeated subsampling changed both the strength of the expansion versus patch-test correlation and the threshold at which the correlation became significant. Significantly more large CDR3 similarity clusters were formed by expanded TCRs than by pre-sensitization or healthy control sets, consistent with antigen-driven responses. DPC sensitization did not change how many TCRs were above 1 in 1000 frequency, and no evidence was found of alterations in global repertoire structure.

This clonotype appeared many times. Its antigen is currently not known. Base qualities are not recorded, but no much larger clone differs from it by a single base. Preparation of the library involved RACE. This sample was sequenced with a NextSeq 500. During library preparation, unique molecular identifiers were attached to individual cDNA molecules so that TCRs could be counted in a quantitative, reproducible way. Each blood RNA sample was used to sequence both TCR alpha and TCR beta chains. In the original analysis: Samples had a median of roughly 91,000 TCRs, with a range from roughly 23,224 to 750,000. The Decombinator software suite was used to annotate V, J and CDR3 in the TCR reads. To make PS versus PT1 abundance plots, every sample was subsampled to the same number of TCRs (28,000). TCRs were defined as expanded if absent before sensitization and observed at least eight times at the 2-week time point. TCRdb reworked the public reads: Q25 trimming with fastp, MiXCR clone assembly, productive beta chains retained. Every distinct CDR3 protein forms one entry, paired with its most common genes and DNA. In this record, the V and J calls reflect TCRdb's handling and not the investigators' own analysis. For this sample there are about 87,000 distinct CDR3 sequences; 9.6% appear just once. Of the sample, around 4% is held by the ten largest clones.

V has 3 bases trimmed and J has 8 bases trimmed; junction bases matching no gene number 6. Sequences MDHEN (CDR1) and SYDVKM (CDR2) are obtained from the germline V gene. Spanning cysteine to phenylalanine, the CDR3 consists of 16 amino acids. Only the CDR3 region is kept as DNA, spanning 48 bases read in frame from base 1. Interpreted using the paper, the time point label stands for: pre-sensitization, week 0. The meaning of the sample's treatment or condition label: therapeutic diphenylcyclopropenone sensitization with weekly scalp DPC. At each patch-test visit, blood was drawn before the patch test was applied. Patients were considered eligible if aged 18 to 70, diagnosed with alopecia and deemed suitable for DPC therapy, and patients were excluded if pregnant. Total RNA was extracted from unfractionated whole blood collected in Tempus Blood RNA tubes.

This sequence originates from a woman between 35 and 50 years old with alopecia areata. Some clones in this sample may be carry-over from other donors' samples. Specimen: whole blood, collected in connection with sensitization to the hapten diphenylcyclopropenone (DPC). The chain couples TRBV28 to TRBJ2-1, with 14 bases matching TRBD2. The DNA sequence is as follows: TGTGCCAGCAGTTTTCATGGGACTAGCGGGGGCGATGAGCAGTTCTTC. Its translation reads: CASSFHGTSGGDEQFF.